The next 3 T cell receptor beta chains were all read from a single sample in a study of cytomegalovirus exposure and HLA in healthy donors. Method: immunoSEQ multiplex PCR; TCRdb's copy keeps in-frame clones and lacks some. The table has 120,000 or so clones, 85% to 90% seen once. Sequenced sample: PBMCs. The receptors shown here come from a woman between 18 and 29 years old in good health and CMV-seronegative.

V usage is TRBV4-2 and J usage is TRBJ2-4; D not resolved. Germline V CDR1 and CDR2: LGHNA, YNFKEQ. CDR3 length equals 15 residues. The V end lost 4 bases, the J end lost 5 bases, and 15 bases lay between the germline ends. This CDR3 is CASSPTSARENIQYF. The CDR3, as DNA: TGTGCCAGCAGCCCAACCTCCGCTCGGGAAAACATTCAGTACTTC.

The chain recombines TRBV30 with TRBJ2-5; 8 bases map to TRBD1. The ends lost 2 bases at V and 7 bases at J; junction bases unmatched: 3. Germline assignment: CDR1 GTSNPN and CDR2 SVGIG (reference sequence). The CDR3 is made up of 12 amino acids. Here the CDR3 reads CAWSRDRRTQYF. CDR3 bases: TGTGCCTGGAGTCGGGACAGGAGGACCCAGTACTTC.

This clone has only a few counts. The chain uses TRBV6-5 and TRBJ1-2; 7 bases are shared with TRBD1. V gave up 5 bases and J gave up 8 bases; unmatched junction bases: 8. The CDR3 consists of 13 residues. Germline-derived CDR1 and CDR2 are MNHEY and SVGAGI. For the CDR3, the DNA is TGTGCCAGCAGTCCTGGGACAGTACGGGGCTACACCTTC. Protein sequence: CASSPGTVRGYTF.